A selection of T cell receptor beta chains follows, all from one sample in a study of cytomegalovirus exposure and HLA in healthy donors. Method: immunoSEQ multiplex PCR; TCRdb's copy keeps in-frame clones and lacks some. The sample has 150,000 or so clones, around 82% seen once. The specimen sequenced was PBMCs. Source of these receptors: a male donor in good health and CMV-seronegative. CDR3s include the opening cysteine and the closing phenylalanine or tryptophan. Each record gives: CDR3 length, V gene, D gene, J gene, clone size, CDR3 DNA, CDR3 protein. The D gene is left open where the match is weak. Clone size, where shown, is once, few, many, or a class for clones that have expanded.

cdr3_length: 16; v_call: TRBV5-6; d_call: TRBD2; j_call: TRBJ2-1; clone_size: NA; cdr3_nt: TGTGCCAGCAGCTACCGACTAGCGGGAGCAAACAATGAGCAGTTCTTC; cdr3_aa: CASSYRLAGANNEQFF
cdr3_length: 14; v_call: TRBV19; d_call: NA; j_call: TRBJ1-2; clone_size: NA; cdr3_nt: TGTGCCAGTAACCTTCTGAGGATCTCCTATGGCTACACCTTC; cdr3_aa: CASNLLRISYGYTF
cdr3_length: 15; v_call: TRBV5-1; d_call: TRBD1; j_call: TRBJ2-3; clone_size: NA; cdr3_nt: TGCGCCAGCAGCTTGATGGGACAGGGGTTGGATACGCAGTATTTT; cdr3_aa: CASSLMGQGLDTQYF
cdr3_length: 16; v_call: TRBV27; d_call: TRBD1; j_call: TRBJ1-5; clone_size: few; cdr3_nt: TGTGCCAGCAGTAAATGGACAGGGGGGATCACTCAGCCCCAGCATTTT; cdr3_aa: CASSKWTGGITQPQHF
cdr3_length: 14; v_call: TRBV18; d_call: NA; j_call: TRBJ1-1; clone_size: once; cdr3_nt: TGTGCCAGCTCACCATCAGGGGCTGACACTGAAGCTTTCTTT; cdr3_aa: CASSPSGADTEAFF
cdr3_length: 13; v_call: TRBV30; d_call: NA; j_call: TRBJ2-7; clone_size: once; cdr3_nt: TGTGCCTGCCTAGGGGCAGACTCCTACGAGCAGTACTTC; cdr3_aa: CACLGADSYEQYF
cdr3_length: 16; v_call: TRBV28; d_call: TRBD2; j_call: TRBJ2-1; clone_size: once; cdr3_nt: TGTGCCAGCAGTTTTGGCGGGAGGGCCTATAGTAATGAGCAGTTCTTC; cdr3_aa: CASSFGGRAYSNEQFF
cdr3_length: 18; v_call: TRBV28; d_call: TRBD1; j_call: TRBJ1-3; clone_size: NA; cdr3_nt: TGTGCCAGCAGTTTATCCCGCCTCAGGGGGATTCGGAGAAACACCATATATTTT; cdr3_aa: CASSLSRLRGIRRNTIYF
cdr3_length: 15; v_call: TRBV19; d_call: TRBD1; j_call: TRBJ2-7; clone_size: NA; cdr3_nt: TGTGCCAGTAGTAGAGGGACAGGGCAATCCTACGAGCAGTACTTC; cdr3_aa: CASSRGTGQSYEQYF
cdr3_length: 14; v_call: TRBV19; d_call: NA; j_call: TRBJ1-1; clone_size: NA; cdr3_nt: TGTGCCAGTAGTACTGGCATATGGAACACTGAAGCTTTCTTT; cdr3_aa: CASSTGIWNTEAFF
cdr3_length: 14; v_call: TRBV6-6; d_call: NA; j_call: TRBJ1-3; clone_size: once; cdr3_nt: TGTGCCAGCAGTTACTCGAGGCAGGGAAACACCATATATTTT; cdr3_aa: CASSYSRQGNTIYF
cdr3_length: 20; v_call: TRBV19; d_call: TRBD1; j_call: TRBJ2-3; clone_size: NA; cdr3_nt: TGTGCCAGTAGGGCACCGATGGGACAGGGAAGGGGTTCGGGCACAGATACGCAGTATTTT; cdr3_aa: CASRAPMGQGRGSGTDTQYF
cdr3_length: 13; v_call: TRBV9; d_call: TRBD1; j_call: TRBJ2-3; clone_size: NA; cdr3_nt: TGTGCCAGCAGCGGGACAGGAGCAGATACGCAGTATTTT; cdr3_aa: CASSGTGADTQYF
cdr3_length: 15; v_call: TRBV6-5; d_call: TRBD1; j_call: TRBJ1-4; clone_size: few; cdr3_nt: TGTGCCAGCAGTCCGAGCCCAGGGGGGAGTGAAAAACTGTTTTTT; cdr3_aa: CASSPSPGGSEKLFF
cdr3_length: 15; v_call: TRBV7-9; d_call: TRBD1; j_call: TRBJ1-2; clone_size: NA; cdr3_nt: TGTGCCAGCGGCAAGGACAGGGGGTCTAACTATGGCTACACCTTC; cdr3_aa: CASGKDRGSNYGYTF
cdr3_length: 13; v_call: TRBV27; d_call: NA; j_call: TRBJ2-2; clone_size: NA; cdr3_nt: TGTGCCAGCAGGGGGCAGGACACCGGGGAGCTGTTTTTT; cdr3_aa: CASRGQDTGELFF
cdr3_length: 16; v_call: TRBV5-1; d_call: TRBD1; j_call: TRBJ1-3; clone_size: NA; cdr3_nt: TGCGCCAGCAGCTTGTTAACAGGGGTCTCTGGAAACACCATATATTTT; cdr3_aa: CASSLLTGVSGNTIYF
cdr3_length: 13; v_call: TRBV6-5; d_call: NA; j_call: TRBJ2-2; clone_size: NA; cdr3_nt: TGTGCCAGCAGTTACTCCCCTCCCGGGGAGCTGTTTTTT; cdr3_aa: CASSYSPPGELFF
cdr3_length: 15; v_call: TRBV28; d_call: NA; j_call: TRBJ1-5; clone_size: NA; cdr3_nt: TGTGCCAGCAGTTTAGGCAGGGTTTCGCATCAGCCCCAGCATTTT; cdr3_aa: CASSLGRVSHQPQHF
cdr3_length: 13; v_call: TRBV29-1; d_call: TRBD2; j_call: TRBJ2-7; clone_size: NA; cdr3_nt: TGCAGCGTTGTCATCGGGGGGACCTACGAGCAGTACTTC; cdr3_aa: CSVVIGGTYEQYF
cdr3_length: 14; v_call: TRBV10-3; d_call: TRBD2; j_call: TRBJ2-7; clone_size: NA; cdr3_nt: TGTGCCATCAGTGAGGGCGGGGGGACCTACGAGCAGTACTTC; cdr3_aa: CAISEGGGTYEQYF
cdr3_length: 15; v_call: TRBV7-7; d_call: NA; j_call: TRBJ2-3; clone_size: NA; cdr3_nt: TGTGCCAGCAGCTTAAGCGGTTCTAGCACAGATACGCAGTATTTT; cdr3_aa: CASSLSGSSTDTQYF
cdr3_length: 18; v_call: TRBV2; d_call: TRBD2; j_call: TRBJ2-7; clone_size: NA; cdr3_nt: TGTGCCAGCAGTTTTAGTACTAGCGGGAGTATCAGGTCCTACGAGCAGTACTTC; cdr3_aa: CASSFSTSGSIRSYEQYF
cdr3_length: 15; v_call: TRBV15; d_call: TRBD2; j_call: TRBJ2-2; clone_size: NA; cdr3_nt: TGTGCCACCAGCCCCAGCGGGGGGGACACCGGGGAGCTGTTTTTT; cdr3_aa: CATSPSGGDTGELFF
cdr3_length: 14; v_call: TRBV28; d_call: NA; j_call: TRBJ1-1; clone_size: NA; cdr3_nt: TGTGCCAGCAGTTTAACAGAATTTAACACTGAAGCTTTCTTT; cdr3_aa: CASSLTEFNTEAFF
cdr3_length: 15; v_call: TRBV5-1; d_call: NA; j_call: TRBJ1-1; clone_size: NA; cdr3_nt: TGCGCCAGCAGCTTGGGTGGGCTTGGGAACACTGAAGCTTTCTTT; cdr3_aa: CASSLGGLGNTEAFF
cdr3_length: 15; v_call: TRBV5-1; d_call: NA; j_call: TRBJ2-1; clone_size: NA; cdr3_nt: TGCGCCAGCAGCTTGACGGGAGAGTCCTACAATGAGCAGTTCTTC; cdr3_aa: CASSLTGESYNEQFF
cdr3_length: 19; v_call: TRBV5-1; d_call: TRBD2; j_call: TRBJ2-3; clone_size: NA; cdr3_nt: TGCGCCAGCAGCCCCTCCGGACTAGCGGGGGGCCCAAGCACAGATACGCAGTATTTT; cdr3_aa: CASSPSGLAGGPSTDTQYF
cdr3_length: 16; v_call: TRBV25-1; d_call: NA; j_call: TRBJ2-1; clone_size: few; cdr3_nt: TGTGCCAGCACCTCTGGGGGCGGGAGATTTAGGGATGAGCAGTTCTTC; cdr3_aa: CASTSGGGRFRDEQFF
cdr3_length: 16; v_call: TRBV2; d_call: NA; j_call: TRBJ2-6; clone_size: NA; cdr3_nt: TGTGCCAGCAGTGCTACCAGGGGTCCTGGGGCCAACGTCCTGACTTTC; cdr3_aa: CASSATRGPGANVLTF
cdr3_length: 17; v_call: TRBV29-1; d_call: TRBD2; j_call: TRBJ2-2; clone_size: NA; cdr3_nt: TGCAGCGTTCCGACTAGCGGGAGGGTCTCGGGCACCGGGGAGCTGTTTTTT; cdr3_aa: CSVPTSGRVSGTGELFF
cdr3_length: 11; v_call: TRBV20-1; d_call: TRBD1; j_call: TRBJ1-1; clone_size: NA; cdr3_nt: TGCAGTGCTGACAGGGTCACTGAAGCTTTCTTT; cdr3_aa: CSADRVTEAFF